This T cell receptor beta chain was found in a study of blood T cell repertoires in COVID-19 (TCRdb year 2020). For the wider study: Collaborator samples came from the United States, Italy and Spain and covered acute and convalescent phases of COVID-19. A de-identified subject ID, COVID-19 status, age in years and sex were almost always included in the sample metadata. The material from the prospective study consisted of cDNA or gDNA derived from T cells, B-cell-depleted T cells, or PBMCs. The samples were drawn from the first 160 participants of the ongoing ImmuneRACE study and from 1,254 subjects provided by 6 global collaborators. Subjects who had been exposed to COVID-19, were actively infected with it, or had recovered from it provided the deeply sampled blood TCRbeta repertoires that made up the dataset. HLA class I and class II types, where available, came from metadata supplied by the sample provider rather than from assay-based typing. The repertoires were released in a freely available public database intended as a resource for research on the immune response to SARS-CoV-2. Beyond this particular receptor, the publication reports: The amount of clinical and demographic metadata varied by source and participant and was provided uncurated.

Whole blood was collected in K2EDTA tubes by collaborating institutions according to the institutions' own protocols. For TCRbeta analysis, collaborators shipped samples in one of three forms: frozen whole blood, isolated PBMCs, or DNA extracted from either of those sample types. A word on this clone: Its binding antigen is unknown. Per-nucleotide qualities are absent, and no much larger clonotype sits a single base away.

There are 16 amino acids in the CDR3, from cysteine to phenylalanine inclusive. The entry retains the CDR3 DNA only, 48 bases that are in frame from base 1. Between the V and J ends, shortened by 5 bases and 0 bases respectively, the junction contains 14 bases. From the germline V gene (reference sequence), CDR1 is LNHDA and CDR2 is SQIVND. TCRbeta CDR3 regions were amplified from genomic DNA by means of the immunoSEQ Assay, a bias-controlled multiplex PCR. In the original analysis: The number of nucleated cells in each sample was estimated from the amplification of reference gene primers within the assay. To quantify the absolute abundance of each unique TCRbeta CDR3 rearrangement, sequence reads were collapsed and filtered. For each sample, productive Simpson clonality was calculated as the square root of Simpson's diversity index across productive rearrangements. TCRdb provides this immuneACCESS table in a form limited to in-frame rearrangements. Some clones are lacking; in checked studies, under half of them reflect an unresolved V gene, and why the rest are absent is not known. V and J calls and clone size are given by that table; D and trimming were obtained from the DNA. The sample data list over 200,000 clones, and about 83% of these were observed just once. Jointly, the top ten make up approximately 6% of the sample.

Sequenced input: peripheral blood. The rearrangement joined TRBV19 to TRBJ2-1; matching of 6 bases hints at TRBD2 as the D gene. The TCR sequence derives from a man of 80 years or more with acute or convalescent COVID-19. Here is the DNA: TGTGCCAGTAGTCGGGGACTTTCGAGCTCCTACAATGAGCAGTTCTTC. Translated, this is CASSRGLSSSYNEQFF. Where the CDR3 stops, the reference TRBV19 and TRBJ2-1 genes take over; the full variable domain is DGGITQSPKYLFRKEGQNVTLSCEQNLNHDAMYWYRQDPGQGLRLIYYSQIVNDFQKGDIAEGYSVSREKKESFPLTVTSAQKNPTAFYLCASSRGLSSSYNEQFFGPGTRLTVL.